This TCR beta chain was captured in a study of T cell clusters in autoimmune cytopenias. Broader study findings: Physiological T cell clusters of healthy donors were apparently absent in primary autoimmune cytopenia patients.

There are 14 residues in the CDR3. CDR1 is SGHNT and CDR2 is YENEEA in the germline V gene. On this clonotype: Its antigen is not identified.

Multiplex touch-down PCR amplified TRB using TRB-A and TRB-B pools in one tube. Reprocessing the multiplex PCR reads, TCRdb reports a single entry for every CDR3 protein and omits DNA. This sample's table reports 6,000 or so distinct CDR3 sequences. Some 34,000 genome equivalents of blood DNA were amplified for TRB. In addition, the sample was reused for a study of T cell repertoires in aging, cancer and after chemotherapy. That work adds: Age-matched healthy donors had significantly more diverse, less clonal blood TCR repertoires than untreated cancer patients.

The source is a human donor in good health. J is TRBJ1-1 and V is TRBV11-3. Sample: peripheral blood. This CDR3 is CASSANRMNTEAFF.